The source of this TCR beta chain is a study of OX40 agonist ivuxolimab in advanced cancers. For context, the study as a whole: Ivuxolimab was a fully human IgG2 agonistic monoclonal antibody targeting the costimulatory receptor OX40 (CD134). Of the approximately 54 patients in dose escalation, about 20 had hepatocellular carcinoma, approximately 15 had melanoma, 9 had renal cell carcinoma and 9 had head and neck cancer. A male proportion of under 85% and a mean age of around 60 years, ranging from roughly 23 to 80, were recorded for the dose-escalation cohort. Three dose-escalation patients achieved partial responses, one with hepatocellular carcinoma and two with cutaneous melanoma. Peripheral TCRbeta sequencing was intended to test whether TCR sequence diversity was altered and clonal T-cell expansion was caused by ivuxolimab. Patients were allowed to have had prior anti-PD-1, anti-PD-L1 or anti-CTLA-4 therapy, and around 37% of the dose-escalation patients had previously received checkpoint inhibitors. Intravenous ivuxolimab was administered to patients every 2 weeks at six dose levels: 0.01, 0.1, 0.3, 1.5, 3 and 10 mg/kg. The paper reports the monotherapy dose-escalation portion (N = 52 patients) of the phase I ivuxolimab trial. Overall study results and their limits: After ivuxolimab, more expanded clones were found on average in CD8+ T cells than in CD4+ T cells. In partial responders in the 0.1-3.0 mg/kg groups, normalized peripheral clonal expansion was found to be among the lowest, especially among CD8+ T cells. At doses of 0.1 to 3.0 mg/kg, clonal expansion of both CD4+ and CD8+ blood T cells was observed from baseline to week 6. Low levels of normalized T-cell clonal expansion were also seen in some nonresponding patients. The antigen specificity of the clonally expanded peripheral T cells was not determined.

Trimming costs V 4 bases and J 1 base, and their ends lie 11 bases apart. From the cysteine through the phenylalanine, the CDR3 covers 15 amino acids. CDR3 DNA only is kept here, 45 bases in frame from base 1. The germline V gene gives CDR1 as SGHRS and CDR2 as YFSETQ. Turning to this clone: No antigen is known for it. Base-call qualities are not available, and no considerably larger clone is one nucleotide away.

The trial excluded patients who had a history of autoimmune disease or who were on systemic immunosuppression. In every dose cohort, peripheral blood was drawn for TCR sequencing at baseline, cycle 4 day 1, and cycle 7 day 1. Samples were obtained from an open-label, multicenter, first-in-human phase I dose-escalation trial of ivuxolimab. Adults with locally advanced or metastatic head and neck squamous cell, hepatocellular, melanoma or renal cell carcinoma were enrolled in the trial. Before TCR sequencing, CD4+ T cells and CD8+ T cells were sorted from peripheral blood as separate populations. For sequencing of the TCRbeta CDR3 region, genomic DNA was extracted from the sorted cells. The immunoSEQ Assay was used to sequence the TCRbeta CDR3 regions. TCRdb re-hosts the immuneACCESS table, in-frame sequences only. Its copies lack some clones; in the studies checked, an unresolved V gene accounts for under half of them, and the cause for the rest is not known. The sample table holds more than 75,000 clones, of which approximately 83% were seen once. Approximately 5.5% of the sample is in the top ten clones.

The TCR sequence derives from an adult with an advanced solid tumor such as melanoma, head and neck, liver or kidney cancer. The chain links TRBV5-1 with TRBJ2-2; a tentative D call is TRBD1 (7 bases match). Sequenced material: CD4+ or CD8+ T cells sorted from blood, taken in a trial of the OX40 agonist ivuxolimab. The CDR3 corresponds to CASSPQGGNTGELFF. The bases are TGCGCCAGCAGCCCGCAGGGGGGGAACACCGGGGAGCTGTTTTTT.